Listed below are T cell receptor beta chains from one sample, sequenced in a study of human T cells and chemical hapten exposure. TCRdb re-called the RACE reads with MiXCR, one entry per CDR3 protein. The sample carries fewer than 100,000 distinct CDR3 sequences, about 11% recorded once. The sequences come from whole blood, collected in connection with sensitization to the hapten diphenylcyclopropenone (DPC). Source of these receptors: a woman aged 25 to 45 with alopecia areata. Some clones in this sample may be carry-over from other donors' samples. CDR3s leave out the opening cysteine and the closing phenylalanine or tryptophan. Fields, in order: J gene, V gene, D gene, CDR3 protein. The D gene is left open where the match is weak.

J gene: TRBJ2-1
V gene: TRBV6-2/TRBV6-3
D gene: .
CDR3 protein: ASRELSSYNEQF

J gene: TRBJ1-6
V gene: TRBV18
D gene: .
CDR3 protein: ASTDTYSYNSPLH

J gene: TRBJ1-2
V gene: TRBV28
D gene: .
CDR3 protein: ASSPSSGYT

J gene: TRBJ1-1
V gene: TRBV28
D gene: .
CDR3 protein: ASSLQMNTEAF

J gene: TRBJ2-3
V gene: TRBV24-1
D gene: .
CDR3 protein: ATRGQDSYSSTDTQY

J gene: TRBJ2-5
V gene: TRBV15
D gene: .
CDR3 protein: ATSRTVEETQY

J gene: TRBJ2-5
V gene: TRBV7-9
D gene: TRBD2
CDR3 protein: ASTRTSGETQY

J gene: TRBJ1-6
V gene: TRBV7-9
D gene: TRBD1
CDR3 protein: ASSLTGTGVSPLH

J gene: TRBJ1-1
V gene: TRBV5-1
D gene: TRBD1
CDR3 protein: ASSLERQGALV

J gene: TRBJ2-1
V gene: TRBV6-2/TRBV6-3
D gene: .
CDR3 protein: ASSLDRAVSEQF

J gene: TRBJ2-3
V gene: TRBV6-2/TRBV6-3
D gene: .
CDR3 protein: ASSLKTDTQY

J gene: TRBJ2-1
V gene: TRBV20-1
D gene: TRBD2
CDR3 protein: SAETSGGYNEQF

J gene: TRBJ1-1
V gene: TRBV27
D gene: .
CDR3 protein: ASSFGPQVTEAF

J gene: TRBJ2-3
V gene: TRBV18
D gene: .
CDR3 protein: ASSPITLSTDTQY

J gene: TRBJ1-1
V gene: TRBV10-3
D gene: .
CDR3 protein: ATQTGNTEAF

J gene: TRBJ2-3
V gene: TRBV10-3
D gene: TRBD2
CDR3 protein: AIKPGTSDTDTQY

J gene: TRBJ2-3
V gene: TRBV5-1
D gene: TRBD1
CDR3 protein: ASSLEGTGSDTQY

J gene: TRBJ2-6
V gene: TRBV7-2
D gene: TRBD2
CDR3 protein: ASRGPGLAGGGANVLT

J gene: TRBJ1-1
V gene: TRBV20-1
D gene: .
CDR3 protein: SAYRNTEAF

J gene: TRBJ2-5
V gene: TRBV20-1
D gene: TRBD1
CDR3 protein: SARPIEGQGPLGEETQY

J gene: TRBJ1-2
V gene: TRBV29-1
D gene: TRBD1
CDR3 protein: SVADRGYGYT

J gene: TRBJ2-7
V gene: TRBV25-1
D gene: .
CDR3 protein: ASSGIRSPYEQY

J gene: TRBJ1-1
V gene: TRBV6-2/TRBV6-3
D gene: .
CDR3 protein: ASSYEAEAF

J gene: TRBJ2-5
V gene: TRBV29-1
D gene: TRBD2
CDR3 protein: SVEPGVGGKTQY

J gene: TRBJ2-4
V gene: TRBV28
D gene: TRBD2
CDR3 protein: ASSFNGLAGSH

J gene: TRBJ2-1
V gene: TRBV24-1
D gene: TRBD2
CDR3 protein: ATSDGLAGGYEQF

J gene: TRBJ2-3
V gene: TRBV4-1
D gene: .
CDR3 protein: ASSQGPDTQY

J gene: TRBJ2-5
V gene: TRBV7-7
D gene: .
CDR3 protein: ASSPGGLAQETQY

J gene: TRBJ2-5
V gene: TRBV28
D gene: .
CDR3 protein: ASSFLEETQY

J gene: TRBJ2-1
V gene: TRBV29-1
D gene: TRBD1
CDR3 protein: SVSGQVNEQF

J gene: TRBJ1-4
V gene: TRBV28
D gene: .
CDR3 protein: ASSLVRIATNEKLF

J gene: TRBJ2-7
V gene: TRBV10-3
D gene: TRBD2
CDR3 protein: AISVGGSSYEQY

J gene: TRBJ1-1
V gene: TRBV14
D gene: .
CDR3 protein: ASSQGNVKGAF

J gene: TRBJ1-5
V gene: TRBV6-2/TRBV6-3
D gene: .
CDR3 protein: ASSYVYQPQH

J gene: TRBJ2-1
V gene: TRBV6-5
D gene: .
CDR3 protein: ASSYGKRNEQF

J gene: TRBJ2-2
V gene: TRBV28
D gene: TRBD1
CDR3 protein: ASSLAGTGGAGELF

J gene: TRBJ2-5
V gene: TRBV19
D gene: TRBD2
CDR3 protein: ASSPGTSIAETQY

J gene: TRBJ2-7
V gene: TRBV20-1
D gene: TRBD1
CDR3 protein: SATATAGGSYEQY

J gene: TRBJ2-7
V gene: TRBV29-1
D gene: TRBD1
CDR3 protein: SVEIGGGEQY

J gene: TRBJ2-2
V gene: TRBV7-9
D gene: TRBD1
CDR3 protein: AGQDTSTGELF

J gene: TRBJ1-2
V gene: TRBV29-1
D gene: TRBD1
CDR3 protein: SVESDRRGYGYT

J gene: TRBJ1-1
V gene: TRBV6-1
D gene: .
CDR3 protein: ASTNMKGIGTEAF

J gene: TRBJ2-5
V gene: TRBV3-1
D gene: .
CDR3 protein: ASRQRDETQY

J gene: TRBJ1-1
V gene: TRBV7-8
D gene: .
CDR3 protein: ASSLPSKMNTEAF

J gene: TRBJ2-2
V gene: TRBV6-6
D gene: .
CDR3 protein: ASRPLATNTGELF

J gene: TRBJ2-3
V gene: TRBV19
D gene: TRBD2
CDR3 protein: ASTGDYTDTQY